The T cell receptor beta chain described here comes from a study of blood T cell repertoires in COVID-19. Study-wide background: Spain, Italy and the United States supplied samples that represented acute and convalescent COVID-19. T cells, B-cell-depleted T cells, or PBMCs supplied cDNA or gDNA.

Authors' analysis steps: Amplification from reference gene primers served as the basis for estimated nucleated cell counts. TCRdb's table, derived via immunoSEQ multiplex PCR, lists solely in-frame clones and lacks some. That table gives V, J and clone size, and the DNA gave D and trimming. The table lists fewer than 150,000 clones, around 78% of them singletons. J lost 0 bases, V lost 0 bases, and 8 bases had no gene match. The CDR3 loop spans 17 amino acids. The germline CDR1 and CDR2 sequences are SGHNT and YYREEE (reference sequence). V and J are TRBV5-4 and TRBJ2-7; 8 nucleotides align to TRBD2. This sequence originates from a human donor in a cohort sampled during active COVID-19. Sequencing was performed on peripheral blood. CDR3 residues: CASSLVRGGGISYEQYF. As DNA, the CDR3 is TGTGCCAGCAGCTTGGTCAGGGGCGGGGGGATCTCCTACGAGCAGTACTTC.